This record concerns one T cell receptor (beta chain) sequence. Its specificity is not known. TCRdb independently ran MiXCR on the 5' RACE reads; one entry per CDR3 protein. The sample lists around 570,000 distinct CDR3 sequences, roughly 9.5% seen once, with around 3% in the top ten. Germline V CDR1 and CDR2: SNHLY, FYNNEI. The V and J ends lost 6 bases and 1 base, in that order; junction bases with no gene match: 5. The CDR3 is 14 amino acids. This sample was included in a study of identical twins. Overall study results and limits: Excess sharing between twins was weaker in beta out-of-frame sequences.

This sample also belongs to another study, concerning yellow fever vaccine responses in identical twins.

V usage is TRBV2 and J usage is TRBJ1-1; 7 nucleotides align to TRBD1. The origin of this receptor is a woman aged 18-29 years in good health. The sequencing sample was made of PBMCs. CDR3: CASRVRTGNTEAFF. CDR3 nucleotide sequence: TGTGCCAGCAGGGTCCGGACAGGGAACACTGAAGCTTTCTTT. Drawing the rest from reference TRBV2 and TRBJ1-1, the complete variable domain is EPEVTQTPSHQVTQMGQEVILRCVPISNHLYFYWYRQILGQKVEFLVSFYNNEISEKSEIFDDQFSVERPDGSNFTLKIRSTKLEDSAMYFCASRVRTGNTEAFFGQGTRLTVV.